These 16 T cell receptor beta chains were sequenced from one sample in a study of blood T cell repertoires in COVID-19. The protocol was immunoSEQ multiplex PCR, while the TCRdb copy is restricted to in-frame clones and leaves out a portion. The data contain roughly 250,000 clones, roughly 91% of them singletons. The sequencing input was PBMCs or T cells enriched from blood (not recorded which). These receptors were collected from a middle-aged woman with acute COVID-19.

The V call is TRBV30, the J call TRBJ1-1; no reliable D call. V was trimmed by 2 bases and J by 10 bases, leaving 11 bases between them. From germline, CDR1 is GTSNPN and CDR2 SVGIG (reference sequence). This CDR3 comprises 11 residues. The CDR3 sequence: CAWSLGTGAFF. For the CDR3, the DNA is TGTGCCTGGAGTTTAGGCACGGGAGCTTTCTTT.

The table lists this clone with a few counts. The V call is TRBV7-9, the J call TRBJ2-5, with D hard to call. The germline V gene has CDR1 SEHNR and CDR2 FQNEAQ (reference sequence). V lost 5 bases, J lost 5 bases, and 15 bases lay in between. The CDR3 runs 14 residues. CDR3 amino acids: CASSTDPRRETQYF. The DNA of the CDR3 is TGTGCCAGCAGCACCGACCCCCGGCGGGAGACCCAGTACTTC.

This sequence joins TRBV28 and TRBJ1-5, with 7 bases aligning to TRBD1. Unmatched junction bases numbered 11, after V lost 6 bases and J lost 0 bases. The CDR3 runs to 17 residues. Germline V gene sequence: CDR1 MDHEN, CDR2 SYDVKM. The CDR3 coding sequence is TGTGCCAGCAGCCCTAGAGGACAGGCCTATAGCAATCAGCCCCAGCATTTT. It yields the protein CASSPRGQAYSNQPQHF.

This chain uses TRBV2 with TRBJ2-7, with 7 bases fitting TRBD2. Losses at the gene ends were 7 bases for V and 1 base for J; bases not matched to a gene: 10. CDR1 is SNHLY and CDR2 is FYNNEI in the germline V gene. The CDR3 runs to 15 residues. CDR3 amino acids: CASTYRLALSYEQYF. For the CDR3, the DNA is TGTGCCAGCACCTATCGACTAGCATTATCCTACGAGCAGTACTTC.

The rearrangement joins TRBV2 to TRBJ1-5; the D is unclear. The CDR3 spans 14 residues. V was trimmed by 1 base and J by 2 bases, leaving 6 bases between them. From germline, CDR1 is SNHLY and CDR2 FYNNEI. The CDR3 region has the DNA TGTGCCAGCAGTGAAGAACAGCGCAATCAGCCCCAGCATTTT. This translates into CASSEEQRNQPQHF.

This clone appeared a few times. This sample also contains other DNA sequences that code for the same CDR3. This sequence joins TRBV18 and TRBJ2-5, with 13 bases that match TRBD2. Germline loops: CDR1 KGHSH, CDR2 LQKENI. V dropped 6 bases and J dropped 2; count of bases not matched to a gene: 6. The CDR3 has 16 residues. CDR3 protein: CASSPSLAGGQETQYF. The CDR3 nucleotides are TGTGCCAGCTCGCCCTCACTAGCGGGGGGGCAAGAGACCCAGTACTTC.

The genes are TRBV12-3 or TRBV12-4 and TRBJ2-2; TRBD2 might be the D (5 bases). V was cut by 3 bases and J by 7 bases, with 6 bases left in between. CDR3 size: 12 residues. In DNA form, the CDR3 reads TGTGCCAGCAGTTTGAGGGTCGGGGAGCTGTTTTTT. Translation gives CASSLRVGELFF.

The V gene is TRBV5-6, the J gene TRBJ1-2; TRBD1 agrees at 10 bases. Trimming took 5 bases from V and 4 from J; bases not matched to a gene: 8. Per germline, CDR1 SGHDT and CDR2 YYEEEE. There are 15 residues in the CDR3. The DNA of the CDR3 is TGTGCCAGCAGACTTCGGACAGGGGGAATCTATGGCTACACCTTC. It codes for CASRLRTGGIYGYTF.

V is TRBV9 and J is TRBJ1-4; no clear D gene. V was shortened by 3 bases and J by 5 bases, with 11 bases between the two germline ends. Germline values: CDR1 SGDLS, CDR2 YYNGEE. The CDR3 loop spans 14 amino acids. This CDR3 is CASSAGVANEKLFF. The CDR3 DNA sequence: TGTGCCAGCAGCGCGGGAGTCGCGAATGAAAAACTGTTTTTT.

V usage is TRBV28 and J usage is TRBJ1-1; no clear D. V gave up 3 bases and J gave up 1 base, with 6 bases separating them. The CDR3 contains 13 residues. In germline, CDR1 is MDHEN, CDR2 SYDVKM. DNA of the CDR3: TGTGCCAGCAGTTTCCCAGGGAACACTGAAGCTTTCTTT. As protein: CASSFPGNTEAFF.

This rearrangement joins TRBV27 to TRBJ1-1; TRBD1 is a possible D gene (6 bases). The germline gives CDR1 MNHEY, CDR2 SMNVEV (reference sequence). V lost 5 bases, J lost 7 bases, and 11 bases lay in between. The CDR3 is made up of 12 amino acids. CDR3: CASSPTGIEAFF. CDR3 in DNA: TGTGCCAGCAGTCCTACAGGGATTGAAGCTTTCTTT.

The chain employs TRBV27 and TRBJ1-1; D possibly corresponds to TRBD1 (6 bases). Germline CDR1 MNHEY, CDR2 SMNVEV (reference sequence). V was cut by 5 bases and J by 6 bases, with 13 bases left in between. There are 13 residues in the CDR3. The CDR3 sequence is CASSQTGDSEAFF. The CDR3 nucleotides read TGTGCCAGCAGTCAGACAGGAGACTCTGAAGCTTTCTTT.

The chain is built from TRBV5-4 and TRBJ2-3, with 8 bases that match TRBD2. CDR1 is SGHNT, CDR2 YYREEE, per germline (reference sequence). The CDR3 covers 15 residues. After removal of 4 bases from V and 5 bases from J, the junction contained 9 bases not matched to a gene. This CDR3 reads CASSPPGGLKDTQYF. CDR3 nucleotides: TGTGCCAGCAGCCCACCGGGGGGGCTGAAAGATACGCAGTATTTT.

V gene TRBV10-3 combines with J gene TRBJ1-2; 11 bases are shared with TRBD1. Trimming at V came to 6 bases and at J to 8 bases, leaving 11 bases not matched to a gene. The germline CDR1 and CDR2 sequences are ENHRY and SYGVKD. CDR3 length: 15 residues. The CDR3 DNA reads TGTGCCATCAGGGGACAGGGGGAGGTGGTCGAGGGCTACACCTTC. Encoded protein: CAIRGQGEVVEGYTF.

This clone was counted between two and nine times. The V and J genes are TRBV6-5 and TRBJ2-5, with a weak D call TRBD2 (7 bases). The ends were cut back, 6 bases at V and 5 bases at J, with 16 bases in the middle. This CDR3 region has 14 residues. Germline CDR1 and CDR2: MNHEY and SVGAGI. The CDR3: CASSKRGARETQYF. CDR3 DNA sequence: TGTGCCAGCAGCAAACGGGGGGCGCGGGAGACCCAGTACTTC.

Of note for this clone: The junction departs from the called germline gene at one end, perhaps through a read error. This sequence joins TRBV6-1 and TRBJ1-2, with D perhaps TRBD1 (6 bases). The CDR3 is made up of 16 amino acids. Germline-derived CDR1 and CDR2 are MNHNS and SASEGT. The CDR3 sequence is CASREGLARGIGGYTF. The CDR3 bases are TGTGCCAGCAGAGAAGGCCTGGCCAGGGGTATTGGTGGCTACACCTTC.